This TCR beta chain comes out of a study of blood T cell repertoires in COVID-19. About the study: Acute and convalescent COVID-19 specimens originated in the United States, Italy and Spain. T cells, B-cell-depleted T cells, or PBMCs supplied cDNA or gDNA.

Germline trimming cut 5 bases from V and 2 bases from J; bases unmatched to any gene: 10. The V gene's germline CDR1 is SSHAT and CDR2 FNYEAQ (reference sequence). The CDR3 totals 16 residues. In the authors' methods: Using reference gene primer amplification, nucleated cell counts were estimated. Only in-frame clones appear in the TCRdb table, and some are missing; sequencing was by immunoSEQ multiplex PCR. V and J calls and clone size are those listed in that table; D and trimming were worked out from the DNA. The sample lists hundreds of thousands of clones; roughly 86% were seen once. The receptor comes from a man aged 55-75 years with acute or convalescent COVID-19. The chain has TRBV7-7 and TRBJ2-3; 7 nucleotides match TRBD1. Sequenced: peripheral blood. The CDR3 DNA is TGTGCCAGCAGCCCAACTGACAGGGCTGTCACAGATACGCAGTATTTT. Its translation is CASSPTDRAVTDTQYF. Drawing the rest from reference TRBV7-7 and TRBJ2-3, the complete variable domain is GAGVSQSPRYKVTKRGQDVTLRCDPISSHATLYWYQQALGQGPEFLTYFNYEAQPDKSGLPSDRFSAERPEGSISTLTIQRTEQRDSAMYRCASSPTDRAVTDTQYFGPGTRLTVL.